One sample yielded the 3 T cell receptor beta chains listed below, sequenced in a study of chronic HIV infection and antiretroviral therapy. TCRdb reanalysed the 5' RACE reads using MiXCR and keeps one entry per CDR3 protein. This table has some 46,000 distinct CDR3 sequences, approximately 19% appearing once. Sequencing was done on a sample of peripheral blood. The source is an adult who had HIV and had not received antiretroviral therapy, or was an uninfected healthy control (not recorded which).

This clonotype was picked up a small number of times. The chain carries TRBV5-6 and TRBJ1-5; 9 nucleotides match TRBD1. CDR3 size: 15 residues. The germline gives CDR1 SGHDT, CDR2 YYEEEE. V lost 0 bases to trimming and J lost 6 bases; unmatched junction nucleotides: 4. The CDR3 DNA reads as TGTGCCAGCAGCTTGGACAGGGGGCGAAGTCAGCCCCAGCATTTT. It encodes CASSLDRGRSQPQHF.

This clonotype is medium-sized in the sample. The rearrangement links TRBV3-1 to TRBJ2-3; D perhaps matches TRBD1 (5 bases). V was trimmed by 4 bases and J by 2 bases, leaving 7 bases between them. Germline CDR1 reads LGHDT; CDR2 reads YNNKEL (reference sequence). This CDR3 contains 13 residues. The CDR3 coding sequence is TGTGCCAGCAGCCGACAGTCCACAGATACGCAGTATTTT. Protein sequence: CASSRQSTDTQYF.

V usage is TRBV28 and J usage is TRBJ2-1; 9 bases are a match to TRBD1. Trimming cost V 7 bases and J 13 bases; bases outside gene matches: 8. CDR1 is MDHEN, CDR2 SYDVKM, per germline. The CDR3 is 12 amino acids. The CDR3 region is CASTLGGQGQFF. As DNA, the CDR3 is TGTGCCAGCACATTGGGGGGACAGGGCCAGTTCTTC.